The 20 T cell receptor beta chains given below trace back to one sample, sequenced in a study of T cells of healthy individuals. Via MiXCR, TCRdb re-called the 5' RACE reads, giving one row per CDR3 protein. The sample has 55,000 to 65,000 distinct CDR3 sequences, roughly 17% seen once. These receptors originate from a human donor in good health.

The chain links TRBV20-1 to TRBJ1-6; D call uncertain. CDR1 is DFQATT and CDR2 is SNEGSKA in the germline V gene (reference sequence). The CDR3 extends over 12 amino acids. Trimming removed 0 bases from V and 7 bases from J, with 4 bases in between. CDR3 sequence (DNA): TGCAGTGCTAGAGAGGCCAATTCACCCCTCCACTTT. Its protein product is CSAREANSPLHF.

The rearrangement links TRBV9 to TRBJ2-7; D gene unclear. The CDR3 runs 13 residues. Trimming took 2 bases from V and 0 from J, leaving 6 bases between them. Germline-derived CDR1 and CDR2 are SGDLS and YYNGEE. The DNA for the CDR3 is TGTGCCAGCAGCGTGGGTGACTCCTACGAGCAGTACTTC. Protein: CASSVGDSYEQYF.

This clonotype was counted many times. The chain is built from TRBV5-6 and TRBJ1-2; maybe TRBD1 (5 bases). The CDR3 extends over 15 amino acids. CDR1 and CDR2 (germline): SGHDT, YYEEEE. With 0 bases removed from V and 8 bases from J, the gap between germline ends came to 17 bases. The CDR3 reads CASSLARDLGGGYTF. The DNA of the CDR3 is TGTGCCAGCAGCTTGGCCCGGGACCTTGGAGGGGGCTACACCTTC.

In its sample, this clonotype was seen many times. V and J are TRBV9 and TRBJ2-1; D is possibly TRBD1 or TRBD2 (5 bases each). The germline V gene encodes CDR1 SGDLS and CDR2 YYNGEE. Trimming took off 5 bases at V and 0 bases at J, with 15 bases between the two ends. The CDR3 totals 16 residues. DNA for the CDR3: TGTGCCAGCAGTCCCGGGGCAGGGAGCTCCTACAATGAGCAGTTCTTC. This encodes CASSPGAGSSYNEQFF.

This clonotype was detected ten times or more. The rearrangement uses TRBV9 and TRBJ2-4; D gene ambiguous. Germline CDR1 and CDR2: SGDLS and YYNGEE. The CDR3 spans 14 residues. V lost 1 base and J 6 bases, leaving 11 bases between the germline ends. The CDR3 DNA follows: TGTGCCAGCAGCGTAAGCTCAGCCCCAAACATTCAGTACTTC. Residues: CASSVSSAPNIQYF. The whole variable domain, remainder taken from reference TRBV9 and TRBJ2-4, is DSGVTQTPKHLITATGQRVTLRCSPRSGDLSVYWYQQSLDQGLQFLIQYYNGEERAKGNILERFSAQQFPDLHSELNLSSLELGDSALYFCASSVSSAPNIQYFGAGTRLSVL.

Many counts were recorded for this clonotype. V gene TRBV6-6 combines with J gene TRBJ2-7; weak D call: TRBD1 (5 bases). The length of the CDR3 is 12 residues. CDR1 and CDR2 from the germline V gene are MNHNY and SVGAGI (reference sequence). The V and J ends lost 5 bases and 5 bases respectively, with 10 bases between them. CDR3 residues: CASSPQGHEQYF. CDR3 in DNA: TGTGCCAGCAGTCCTCAGGGCCACGAGCAGTACTTC.

This clonotype was recorded at least ten times. The rearrangement uses TRBV7-9 and TRBJ2-1, with a tentative D call TRBD1 (5 bases). The ends were cut back, 7 bases at V and 5 bases at J, with 15 bases in the middle. The germline V gene encodes CDR1 SEHNR and CDR2 FQNEAQ (reference sequence). The CDR3 extends over 14 amino acids. CDR3 coding DNA: TGTGCCAGCAAGGGGATCATGGGCGACAATGAGCAGTTCTTC. It codes for CASKGIMGDNEQFF.

This clonotype was seen only a few times. The J gene is TRBJ2-1, the V gene TRBV20-1, with 7 bases identical to TRBD2. Germline V gene data show CDR1 as DFQATT and CDR2 as SNEGSKA (reference sequence). This CDR3 is built from 12 residues. Unmatched junction bases numbered 4, after V lost 3 bases and J lost 8 bases. The CDR3 is CSASEGRDEQFF. CDR3 nucleotide sequence: TGCAGTGCTAGTGAGGGGAGGGATGAGCAGTTCTTC.

Here the CDR3 reads CAISEQGGTDTQYF. CDR3 nucleotides: TGTGCCATCAGTGAACAGGGGGGCACAGATACGCAGTATTTT. The chain links TRBV10-3 to TRBJ2-3; 8 bases align to TRBD1. This CDR3 spans 14 amino acids. V dropped 3 bases and J dropped 1; count of bases not matched to a gene: 0. Germline V gene data show CDR1 as ENHRY and CDR2 as SYGVKD.

This clonotype was picked up a small number of times. The chain couples TRBV13 to TRBJ2-7; 8 positions match TRBD2. Losses at the gene ends were 5 bases for V and 2 bases for J; bases not matched to a gene: 8. CDR3 length equals 15 residues. Germline CDR1 and CDR2: PRHDT and FYEKMQ (reference sequence). This chain's CDR3 is CASSRREGGPYEQYF. The CDR3 DNA reads TGTGCCAGCAGCCGTCGGGAGGGGGGACCCTACGAGCAGTACTTC.

The V call is TRBV7-2, the J call TRBJ2-1; the match to TRBD2 covers 11 bases. Germline trimming cut 4 bases from V and 7 bases from J; bases unmatched to any gene: 12. This CDR3 contains 17 residues. Per germline, CDR1 SGHTA and CDR2 FQGNSA. CDR3 bases: TGTGCCAGCAGCTCCACTACACTAGCGGGAGCGGGGAATGAGCAGTTCTTC. Protein product: CASSSTTLAGAGNEQFF.

This clonotype showed up many times. The J gene is TRBJ1-6, the V gene TRBV4-1; possible D gene TRBD1, 5 bases. The CDR3 is 16 residues long. The ends were cut back, 1 base at V and 0 bases at J, with 7 bases in the middle. Germline V lookup: CDR1 MGHRA, CDR2 YSYEKL. The DNA of the CDR3 is TGCGCCAGCAGCCAAGGAGACAGCTCCTATAATTCACCCCTCCACTTT. Its protein is CASSQGDSSYNSPLHF.

There are many counts of this clonotype. The V and J genes are TRBV7-9 and TRBJ1-3; D gene ambiguous. The germline V and J ends were trimmed by 4 bases and 0 bases, with 7 bases remaining between them. The CDR3 is made up of 14 amino acids. Germline V CDR1 and CDR2: SEHNR, FQNEAQ (reference sequence). CDR3 sequence (DNA): TGTGCCAGCAGCTCCCCCCTCTCTGGAAACACCATATATTTT. Translating it yields CASSSPLSGNTIYF.

This chain connects TRBV21-1 to TRBJ1-3. TRBV21-1 is an annotated pseudogene. This CDR3 spans 17 amino acids. CDR3 nucleotides: TGTGCCAGCAGCTCCGAGTTGTTCAGGGGGAGGGAAAACACCATATATTTT. Its translation is CASSSELFRGRENTIYF.

The chain is built from TRBV9 and TRBJ2-3, with D possibly being TRBD1 (6 bases). Trimming removed 0 bases from V and 1 base from J, with 12 bases in between. This CDR3 is built from 16 residues. CDR1 and CDR2 (germline): SGDLS, YYNGEE. The CDR3 DNA sequence: TGTGCCAGCAGCGTAGAGGGGGTTTCCCGCACAGATACGCAGTATTTT. It translates to CASSVEGVSRTDTQYF. The complete variable domain, with remaining parts taken from reference TRBV9 and TRBJ2-3, reads DSGVTQTPKHLITATGQRVTLRCSPRSGDLSVYWYQQSLDQGLQFLIQYYNGEERAKGNILERFSAQQFPDLHSELNLSSLELGDSALYFCASSVEGVSRTDTQYFGPGTRLTVL.

This clonotype was counted at least ten times. The chain is built from TRBV12-3 or TRBV12-4 and TRBJ1-4; no definite D call. V lost 7 bases to trimming and J lost 5 bases, with 11 bases between them. The CDR3 sequence is 13 residues long. CDR3 bases: TGTGCCAGCACCACTATGGGGAATGAAAAACTGTTTTTT. The encoded protein is CASTTMGNEKLFF.

This clonotype was detected a few times. The V gene is TRBV5-1, the J gene TRBJ1-5, with D unclear. Germline CDR1 is SGHRS and CDR2 is YFSETQ. This CDR3 spans 16 amino acids. V was clipped by 4 bases and J by 7 bases, with 21 bases between them. The CDR3 sequence is CASSPERTYLWQPQHF. The CDR3 DNA reads as TGCGCCAGCAGCCCGGAACGGACCTATCTATGGCAGCCCCAGCATTTT. Drawing the rest from reference TRBV5-1 and TRBJ1-5, the complete variable domain is KAGVTQTPRYLIKTRGQQVTLSCSPISGHRSVSWYQQTPGQGLQFLFEYFSETQRNKGNFPGRFSGRQFSNSRSEMNVSTLELGDSALYLCASSPERTYLWQPQHFGDGTRLSIL.

There are many counts of this clonotype. The chain combines TRBV20-1 with TRBJ1-5, with TRBD1 matching 7 bases. The V gene end was trimmed by 4 bases and the J gene end by 4 bases; junction bases not matched to a gene: 7. The germline CDR1 and CDR2 sequences are DFQATT and SNEGSKA (reference sequence). The CDR3 is made up of 14 amino acids. CDR3: CSATDGTANQPQHF. Here the CDR3 DNA reads TGCAGTGCTACCGACGGGACAGCTAATCAGCCCCAGCATTTT.

At least ten counts were recorded for this clonotype. V is TRBV20-1 and J is TRBJ2-1, with 7 bases matching TRBD2. Germline lookup yields CDR1 DFQATT and CDR2 SNEGSKA (reference sequence). J was trimmed by 7 bases and V by 4 bases; bases with no gene match: 7. The CDR3 covers 13 residues. The CDR3 here is CSATPAGRNEQFF. In DNA form, the CDR3 reads TGCAGTGCTACACCAGCGGGGCGGAATGAGCAGTTCTTC.

This clonotype has more than one count but fewer than ten. The chain recombines TRBV20-1 with TRBJ2-3; D is unresolved. V gave up 3 bases and J gave up 2 bases, with 9 bases separating them. The CDR3 runs 13 residues. Germline loops: CDR1 DFQATT, CDR2 SNEGSKA (reference sequence). Written as DNA, the CDR3 is TGCAGTGCTAGGTGGGATAACACAGATACGCAGTATTTT. Translated, it gives CSARWDNTDTQYF.